This is a list of T cell receptor beta chains from one sample in a study of shared clonotypes between healthy human individuals. Sequencing was performed with immunoSEQ multiplex PCR; in TCRdb, only in-frame clones are kept and a portion is missing. The profile shows 550,000 to 600,000 clones, roughly 98% of them singletons. Specimen: naive CD8+ T cells sorted from blood. Receptor source: a man younger than 45 in good health. Each CDR3 is given with its conserved first and last residue.

j_gene	len	v_gene	CDR3aa
TRBJ1-1	15	TRBV7-9	CASRSFRGTDTEAFF
TRBJ2-7	12	TRBV29-1	CSVEDLEHEQYF
TRBJ2-1	20	TRBV27	CASSLGQWELAPEAYNEQFF
TRBJ2-5	16	TRBV4-1	CASSATSGGYQETQYF
TRBJ2-1	19	TRBV7-3	CASSRGLAGGLWEYNEQFF
TRBJ2-1	14	TRBV11-2	CASSRPGLAYEQFF
TRBJ2-6	15	TRBV19	CASSMDPRGANVLTF
TRBJ1-1	13	TRBV19	CASSMGGLTEAFF
TRBJ2-7	13	TRBV19	CASSISAGYEQYF
TRBJ2-1	16	TRBV13	CASSPPRLHSYNEQFF
TRBJ2-1	10	TRBV20-1	CSARETRKFF
TRBJ1-5	17	TRBV28	CASSFHREKWGNQPQHF
TRBJ2-2	13	TRBV29-1	CSVEQGWAGELFF
TRBJ2-1	13	TRBV7-9	CASSLGRSNEQFF
TRBJ2-3	17	TRBV15	CATSRPTSGDTADTQYF
TRBJ2-7	16	TRBV4-1	CASSQVSQGLHYEQYF
TRBJ2-6	15	TRBV7-9	CASSLVKTGANVLTF
TRBJ1-2	13	TRBV7-9	CASSLAVDYGYTF
TRBJ2-5	14	TRBV19	CASSPWGLAETQYF
TRBJ2-2	13	TRBV14	CASSQDYTGELFF
TRBJ2-7	11	TRBV27	CASSPNYEQYF
TRBJ2-5	12	TRBV10-1	CASSLGSSDQYF
TRBJ2-1	17	TRBV15	CATSRGATSGRAYEQFF